The entry that follows covers one T cell receptor (beta chain) sequence. Alongside CTLA-4 blockade with ipilimumab, patients with chemo-refractory metastatic non-small-cell lung cancer received focal radiation. Deletions cut 4 bases from V and 2 bases from J, with 10 bases between. The CDR3 extends over 14 amino acids. The germline CDR1 and CDR2 sequences are SGHRS and YFSETQ. This entry belongs to a study of radiotherapy plus CTLA-4 blockade in lung cancer. Method: immunoSEQ multiplex PCR; TCRdb's copy keeps in-frame clones and lacks some. The sample lists some 71,000 clones; around 69% were seen once.

The input for sequencing was peripheral blood, taken from a patient treated with radiotherapy plus ipilimumab. This chain connects TRBV5-1 to TRBJ2-1, with D possibly being TRBD1 (7 bases). The sequence was obtained from a human donor with non-small cell lung cancer whose response to radiotherapy plus ipilimumab could not be evaluated. Some clones in this sample may be carry-over from other donors' samples. CDR3 in DNA: TGCGCCAGCAGCGCGGGACAGACCTACAATGAGCAGTTCTTC. It translates to CASSAGQTYNEQFF.